This T cell receptor beta chain originates from a study of shared clonotypes between healthy human individuals. In regard to this clone: Its antigen is not known.

Profiling relied on immunoSEQ multiplex PCR, and the TCRdb table lists in-frame clones only, not all of them. The sample holds around 1.9 million clones; roughly 91% are singletons and the top ten take roughly 1.8%. Study-wide results and limits: Rarefaction revealed incomplete sorted-subset sequencing despite large depth.

It was CD45RO-negative cells, positively selected for CCR7, that made up naive CD8 cells, with terminally differentiated effector memory CD45RA+ cells excluded. Nashville, Tennessee was home to all donors, who were Caucasian adults. The sequence derives from a young man in good health. Some clones in this sample may be carry-over from other donors' samples. What was sequenced was naive CD8+ T cells from PBMCs.

CDR3 amino acids: CASSLAGGPRDEQFF. The CDR3 DNA follows: TGTGCCAGCAGCTTAGCGGGAGGGCCGAGGGATGAGCAGTTCTTC. The genes are TRBV13 and TRBJ2-1; 8 bases agree with TRBD2. Trimming removed 1 base from V and 8 bases from J; junction bases left unmatched: 7. Germline values: CDR1 PRHDT, CDR2 FYEKMQ (reference sequence). CDR3 length: 15 residues.